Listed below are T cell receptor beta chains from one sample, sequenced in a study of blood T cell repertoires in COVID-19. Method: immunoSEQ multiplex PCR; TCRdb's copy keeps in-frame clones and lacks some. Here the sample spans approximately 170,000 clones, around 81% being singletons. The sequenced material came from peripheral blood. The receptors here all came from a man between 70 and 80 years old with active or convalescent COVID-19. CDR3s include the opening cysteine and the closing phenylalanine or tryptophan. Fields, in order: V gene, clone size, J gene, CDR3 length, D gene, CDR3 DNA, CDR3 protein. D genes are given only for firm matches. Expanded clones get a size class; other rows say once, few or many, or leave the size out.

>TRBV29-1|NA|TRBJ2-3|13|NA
TGCAGCGGAGCTTCGGGGAGTATGGATACGCAGTATTTT
CSGASGSMDTQYF
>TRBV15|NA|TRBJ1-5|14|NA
TGTGCCACCAGCAGAGATCCAGGGGAACAGCCCCAGCATTTT
CATSRDPGEQPQHF
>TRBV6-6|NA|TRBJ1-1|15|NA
TGTGCCAGCAGATTTTCCGGACTCACGACGGCTGAAGCTTTCTTT
CASRFSGLTTAEAFF
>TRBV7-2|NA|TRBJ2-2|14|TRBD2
TGTGCCAGCAGCTTTTCGGGCGGGAGAAGGGAGCTGTTTTTT
CASSFSGGRRELFF
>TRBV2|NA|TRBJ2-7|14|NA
TGTGCCGATAGGACTACGACAAGCTCCTACGAGCAGTACTTC
CADRTTTSSYEQYF
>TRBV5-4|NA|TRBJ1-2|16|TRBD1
TGTGCCAGCAGCTTGCCTCTGGGACAGGGCAACTATGGCTACACCTTC
CASSLPLGQGNYGYTF
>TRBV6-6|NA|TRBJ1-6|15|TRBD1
TGTGCCAGCAGTTACAGGACAGGGGGCGGATCGCCCCTCCACTTT
CASSYRTGGGSPLHF
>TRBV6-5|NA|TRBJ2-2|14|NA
TGTGCCAGCCGACAGGCTCCGAACACCGGGGAGCTGTTTTTT
CASRQAPNTGELFF
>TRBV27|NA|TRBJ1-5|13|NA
TGTGCCAGCAGTTTTAAAAGCAATCAGCCCCAGCATTTT
CASSFKSNQPQHF
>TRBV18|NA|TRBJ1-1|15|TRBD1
TGTGCCAGCTCATCAGTGCCGACAGGGAATACTGAAGCTTTCTTT
CASSSVPTGNTEAFF
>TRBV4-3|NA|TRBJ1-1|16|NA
TGCGCCAGCAGCCAAGATCTTACAATTGGGAACACTGAAGCTTTCTTT
CASSQDLTIGNTEAFF
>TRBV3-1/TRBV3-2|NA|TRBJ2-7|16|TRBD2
TGTGCCAGCAGCCCCGGACTAGCGATGAGGGGCTACGAGCAGTACTTC
CASSPGLAMRGYEQYF
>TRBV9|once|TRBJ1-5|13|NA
TGTGCCAGCAGCGTAGCGCCTAGTCAGCCCCAGCATTTT
CASSVAPSQPQHF
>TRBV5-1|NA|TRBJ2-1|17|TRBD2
TGCGCCAGCAGCCGCGAGACTAGCGGGATAACCTACAATGAGCAGTTCTTC
CASSRETSGITYNEQFF
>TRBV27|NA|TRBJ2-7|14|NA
TGTGCCAGCAGTAACCGACAGGTAGACTACGAGCAGTACTTC
CASSNRQVDYEQYF
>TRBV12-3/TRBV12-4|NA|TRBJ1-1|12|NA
TGTGCCAGCAACCCCTCCGGGGCTGAAGCTTTCTTT
CASNPSGAEAFF
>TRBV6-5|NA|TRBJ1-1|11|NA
TGTGCCAGCAGCACTAACAGGGAAGCTTTCTTT
CASSTNREAFF
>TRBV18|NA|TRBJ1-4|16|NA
TGTGCCAGCTCACCATCCCAGACAGCAACTAATGAAAAACTGTTTTTT
CASSPSQTATNEKLFF
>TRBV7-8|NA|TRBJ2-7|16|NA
TGTGCCAGCAACCCCGGGGGACTCGCAATTTCCTACGAGCAGTACTTC
CASNPGGLAISYEQYF
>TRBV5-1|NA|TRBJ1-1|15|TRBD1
TGCGCCAGCAGCGAACAGGGGAATGGAAACACTGAAGCTTTCTTT
CASSEQGNGNTEAFF
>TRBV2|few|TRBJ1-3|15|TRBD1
TGTGCCAGCAGGCTTACAGGGGTCGGACGAAACACCATATATTTT
CASRLTGVGRNTIYF
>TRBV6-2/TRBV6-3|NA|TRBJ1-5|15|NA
TGTGCCAGCAGTAGGGCGAGGGACAATAATCAGCCCCAGCATTTT
CASSRARDNNQPQHF
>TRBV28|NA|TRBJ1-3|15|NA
TGTGCCAGCAGTTTTGTAGGGAGAAGTGGAAACACCATATATTTT
CASSFVGRSGNTIYF
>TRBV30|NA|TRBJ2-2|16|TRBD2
TGTGCCTGGACTAGCGGGGGGGCCTTGAGCACCGGGGAGCTGTTTTTT
CAWTSGGALSTGELFF
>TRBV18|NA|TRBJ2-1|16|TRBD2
TGTGCCAGCTCACCACTACCGGGAGGCACCTACAATGAGCAGTTCTTC
CASSPLPGGTYNEQFF
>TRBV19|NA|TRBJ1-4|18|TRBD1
TGTGCCAGTAGTCCCCTTCTGGACAGGGGGCTGTTGCGTGAAAAACTGTTTTTT
CASSPLLDRGLLREKLFF
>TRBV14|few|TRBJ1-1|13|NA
TGTGCCAGCAGCGGGGACATTTACACTGAAGCTTTCTTT
CASSGDIYTEAFF
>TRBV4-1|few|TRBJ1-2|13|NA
TGCGCCAGCAGCCACGCAGAGAGGTATGGCTACACCTTC
CASSHAERYGYTF
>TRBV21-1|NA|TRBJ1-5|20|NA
TGTGCCAGCAGCAAAGCCGCGGGACAGGGGAAGGGTTGTGGCAATCAGCCCCAGCATTTT
CASSKAAGQGKGCGNQPQHF
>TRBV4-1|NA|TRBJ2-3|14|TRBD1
TGCGCCAGCAGCAGACGGACAGGGTCAGATACGCAGTATTTT
CASSRRTGSDTQYF
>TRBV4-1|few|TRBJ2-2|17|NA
TGCGCCAGCAGCCAACAAACCTTGGACATCTACACCGGGGAGCTGTTTTTT
CASSQQTLDIYTGELFF
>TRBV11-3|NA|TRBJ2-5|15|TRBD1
TGTGCCAGCAGCTCGGGACAGGGGCTCGGGGAGACCCAGTACTTC
CASSSGQGLGETQYF
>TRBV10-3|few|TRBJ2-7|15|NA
TGTGCCATCAGTGAGTCGACTCTTTTGGCCCACGAGCAGTACTTC
CAISESTLLAHEQYF
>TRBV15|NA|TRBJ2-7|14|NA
TGTGCCACCAGCAGGGGTACAGGGACCTACGAGCAGTACTTC
CATSRGTGTYEQYF
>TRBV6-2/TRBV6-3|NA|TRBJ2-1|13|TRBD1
TGTGCCAGCAGCACAGGGACAGGCGGAGAGCAGTTCTTC
CASSTGTGGEQFF
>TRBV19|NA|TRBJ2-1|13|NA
TGTGCCAGTAGTAGGTGGGAGCGTAATGAGCAGTTCTTC
CASSRWERNEQFF
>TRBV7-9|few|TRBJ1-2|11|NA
TGTGCCAGCGGGGGGAGGTATGGCTACACCTTC
CASGGRYGYTF
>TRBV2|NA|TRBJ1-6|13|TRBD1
TGTGCCAGCAGAGGACAGGGTTATTCACCCCTCCACTTT
CASRGQGYSPLHF
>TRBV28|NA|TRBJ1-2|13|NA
TGTGCCGTCCTCTTGGCAGATAACTATGGCTACACCTTC
CAVLLADNYGYTF
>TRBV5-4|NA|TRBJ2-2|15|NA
TGTGCCAGCAGCTTGGAGGACACTTACACCGGGGAGCTGTTTTTT
CASSLEDTYTGELFF